A selection of T cell receptor beta chains follows, all from one sample in a study of Graves' ophthalmopathy and Graves' hyperthyroidism. TCRdb itself ran the multiplex PCR reads through MiXCR, one entry per CDR3 protein. This table has about 740,000 distinct CDR3 sequences, 40% appearing once. The source material was peripheral blood. The receptors were sampled from an adult man with Graves' ophthalmopathy. Both conserved end residues are part of each CDR3. The D gene is left open where the match is weak. A row's size may be missing; if present it is once, few, many or a size class.

CDR3aa: CATSSYSNRGDEAFF
CDR3nt: TGTGCCACCAGCAGTTACTCGAATCGGGGGGATGAAGCTTTCTTT
j_gene: TRBJ1-1
d_gene: -
abundance: -
v_gene: TRBV15

CDR3aa: CASRYDRAEAFF
CDR3nt: TGCGCCAGCAGATACGACAGGGCTGAAGCTTTCTTT
j_gene: TRBJ1-1
d_gene: TRBD1
abundance: many
v_gene: TRBV5-1

CDR3aa: CATSRERGYGYTF
CDR3nt: TGTGCCACCAGCAGAGAACGGGGGTATGGCTACACCTTC
j_gene: TRBJ1-2
d_gene: -
abundance: many
v_gene: TRBV15

CDR3aa: CASSQAPSGRVGTGELFF
CDR3nt: TGTGCCAGCAGCCAAGCCCCTAGCGGGAGGGTAGGCACCGGGGAGCTGTTTTTT
j_gene: TRBJ2-2
d_gene: TRBD2
abundance: -
v_gene: TRBV7-9

CDR3aa: CASSLEAGRGEKLFF
CDR3nt: TGTGCCAGCAGCTTAGAGGCAGGTCGCGGGGAAAAACTGTTTTTT
j_gene: TRBJ1-4
d_gene: -
abundance: many
v_gene: TRBV7-8

CDR3aa: CSVPGTDSSYNEQFF
CDR3nt: TGCAGCGTTCCCGGGACAGATTCCTCCTACAATGAGCAGTTCTTC
j_gene: TRBJ2-1
d_gene: TRBD1
abundance: -
v_gene: TRBV29-1

CDR3aa: CASSSYRESTYGYTF
CDR3nt: TGTGCCAGCAGCTCCTACAGGGAATCGACCTATGGCTACACCTTC
j_gene: TRBJ1-2
d_gene: -
abundance: many
v_gene: TRBV7-7

CDR3aa: CASIRTGGGRLTSNQPQHF
CDR3nt: TGTGCCAGCATCCGGACAGGGGGCGGTCGGTTGACCAGCAATCAGCCCCAGCATTTT
j_gene: TRBJ1-5
d_gene: TRBD1
abundance: -
v_gene: TRBV24-1

CDR3aa: CASSPRGADGYTF
CDR3nt: TGTGCCAGCAGCCCCAGGGGCGCGGACGGCTACACCTTC
j_gene: TRBJ1-2
d_gene: -
abundance: many
v_gene: TRBV7-9

CDR3aa: CASSYLGGQEPYEQYF
CDR3nt: TGTGCCAGCAGTTACCTAGGGGGACAGGAACCCTACGAGCAGTACTTC
j_gene: TRBJ2-7
d_gene: TRBD1
abundance: -
v_gene: TRBV6-5

CDR3aa: CASSMGSLYQETQYF
CDR3nt: -
j_gene: TRBJ2-5
d_gene: -
abundance: few
v_gene: TRBV19